Following are 29 T cell receptor beta chains from one sample sequenced in a study of cytomegalovirus exposure and HLA in healthy donors. This PCR relied on a set of 60 Vbeta primers and 13 Jbeta primers. The method was immunoSEQ multiplex PCR; TCRdb's version includes in-frame clones alone and lacks a portion of them. The table lists 150,000 to 200,000 clones, around 81% of them singletons. Sample: PBMCs. The source of these receptors is a woman under 30 in good health and CMV-seropositive.

This clone was detected only once. The chain links TRBV5-1 to TRBJ2-7; 8 bases match TRBD1. CDR1 and CDR2 (germline): SGHRS, YFSETQ. The V and J ends lost 0 bases and 4 bases, in that order; junction bases with no gene match: 3. This CDR3 is 14 amino acids long. This CDR3 reads CASSLVQGGYEQYF. In nucleotides, the CDR3 is TGCGCCAGCAGCTTGGTACAGGGGGGTTACGAGCAGTACTTC.

The chain combines TRBV19 with TRBJ2-3; D is undetermined. The germline gives CDR1 LNHDA, CDR2 SQIVND (reference sequence). This CDR3 region has 13 residues. V lost 7 bases and J 1 base, leaving 9 bases between the germline ends. The CDR3 DNA sequence: TGTGCCAGTAATAGTCGCCGCACAGATACGCAGTATTTT. The encoded protein is CASNSRRTDTQYF.

The V call is TRBV5-5, the J call TRBJ1-6; 7 bases fit TRBD1. The V gene's germline CDR1 is SGHKS and CDR2 YYEKEE (reference sequence). After removal of 2 bases from V and 3 bases from J, the junction contained 2 bases not matched to a gene. The CDR3 loop spans 15 amino acids. CDR3 in amino acids: CASSLWDSYNSPLHF. CDR3 nucleotide sequence: TGTGCCAGCAGCTTATGGGACAGCTATAATTCACCCCTCCACTTT.

The chain combines TRBV6-6 with TRBJ1-4, with 7 nucleotides matching TRBD1. Per the germline V gene, CDR1 is MNHNY and CDR2 is SVGAGI (reference sequence). Trimming cost V 4 bases and J 6 bases; bases outside gene matches: 8. The CDR3 extends over 15 amino acids. CDR3 sequence (DNA): TGTGCCAGCAGTTCCAAGACAGGGCGCGATGAAAAACTGTTTTTT. Translation: CASSSKTGRDEKLFF.

The rearrangement links TRBV12-5 to TRBJ2-5; the D gene is possibly TRBD1 (6 bases). CDR3 length: 13 amino acids. From germline, CDR1 is LGHNT and CDR2 FRNRAP. Trimming took 7 bases from V and 2 from J, leaving 11 bases between them. The CDR3 here is CASVLGQQETQYF. Written as DNA, the CDR3 is TGTGCTAGTGTTCTGGGACAACAAGAGACCCAGTACTTC.

The chain combines TRBV7-9 with TRBJ2-6, with a tentative D call TRBD2 (5 bases). Per the germline V gene, CDR1 is SEHNR and CDR2 is FQNEAQ (reference sequence). Trimming took off 1 base at V and 2 bases at J, with 9 bases between the two ends. The CDR3 contains 16 residues. DNA of the CDR3: TGTGCCAGCAGCTTAGTTCGGGGAACTGGGGCCAACGTCCTGACTTTC. This gives the protein CASSLVRGTGANVLTF.

This rearrangement joins TRBV2 to TRBJ1-2; TRBD1 might be the D (6 bases). The ends were cut back, 7 bases at V and 0 bases at J, with 9 bases in the middle. In germline, CDR1 is SNHLY, CDR2 FYNNEI. CDR3 length: 13 residues. The CDR3 nucleotides are TGTGCCAGCAAGACAGGAACTAACTATGGCTACACCTTC. It codes for CASKTGTNYGYTF.

The chain joins TRBV9 to TRBJ2-3, with 8 bases that match TRBD1. The CDR3 totals 15 residues. The V and J ends lost 3 bases and 5 bases, in that order; junction bases with no gene match: 8. From germline, CDR1 is SGDLS and CDR2 YYNGEE. DNA of the CDR3: TGTGCCAGCAGCGGACACAGGGGGACAGTAGATACGCAGTATTTT. Amino acids: CASSGHRGTVDTQYF.

Written as DNA, the CDR3 is TGTGCCAGCTCGTTCGAGGGACAGGGGGCTTTGGGAGAGACCCAGTACTTC. It codes for CASSFEGQGALGETQYF. The rearrangement links TRBV2 to TRBJ2-5, with 12 nucleotides matching TRBD1. Germline loops: CDR1 SNHLY, CDR2 FYNNEI. Losses at the gene ends were 8 bases for V and 4 bases for J; bases not matched to a gene: 14. This CDR3 contains 17 residues.

The CDR3 DNA reads as TGTGCCAGCAGTTTGCTAGCGGGGTACGAGCAGTACTTC. Protein product: CASSLLAGYEQYF. The rearrangement uses TRBV27 and TRBJ2-7; 9 bases line up with TRBD2. This CDR3 contains 13 residues. Unmatched junction bases numbered 1, after V lost 3 bases and J lost 4 bases. Germline CDR1 is MNHEY and CDR2 is SMNVEV (reference sequence).

The V gene is TRBV6-1, the J gene TRBJ1-2; D not resolved. V was pared by 6 bases and J by 7 bases, with 15 bases between. The CDR3 is 13 residues long. Germline CDR1 and CDR2: MNHNS and SASEGT. The CDR3 loop is CASSPTEGLGYTF. The CDR3 DNA follows: TGTGCCAGCAGCCCTACAGAGGGCCTTGGCTACACCTTC.

The chain combines TRBV29-1 with TRBJ1-5; 7 bases line up with TRBD1. Germline V gives CDR1 SQVTM, CDR2 ANQGSEA. The J segment lost 3 bases and the V segment lost 4 bases, leaving 3 bases of the junction unmatched. This CDR3 spans 13 amino acids. CDR3 region: CSVGDRDNQPQHF. CDR3 in DNA: TGCAGCGTTGGTGACAGGGACAATCAGCCCCAGCATTTT.

V gene TRBV6-1 combines with J gene TRBJ1-2; maybe TRBD1 (6 bases). Germline-derived CDR1 and CDR2 are MNHNS and SASEGT. The germline V and J ends were trimmed by 0 bases and 3 bases, with 32 bases remaining between them. The CDR3 totals 22 residues. CDR3 loop: CASSEAHDLNGDYRAEDYGYTF. The CDR3 DNA reads as TGTGCCAGCAGTGAAGCGCACGATCTCAACGGCGATTACAGGGCGGAGGACTATGGCTACACCTTC.

CDR3 region: CASSLGTDNSPLHF. The CDR3 bases are TGTGCCAGCAGCTTAGGTACAGATAATTCACCCCTCCACTTT. The V and J genes are TRBV11-2 and TRBJ1-6; D not certain. Germline CDR1 reads SGHAT; CDR2 reads FQNNGV. This CDR3 comprises 14 residues. V was shortened by 1 base and J by 5 bases, with 6 bases between the two germline ends.

About this clone itself: The sample has other DNA sequences that encode this CDR3 too. The chain combines TRBV28 with TRBJ1-2, with 7 bases lining up with TRBD1. V lost 5 bases and J lost 4; bases outside the gene matches: 4. CDR1 MDHEN and CDR2 SYDVKM come from the germline V gene. The CDR3 is 13 residues long. CDR3: CASSRQGGYGYTF. Written as DNA, the CDR3 is TGTGCCAGCAGTCGACAGGGAGGCTATGGCTACACCTTC.

The gene calls are TRBV29-1 and TRBJ2-1, with 10 nucleotides matching TRBD2. There are 13 residues in the CDR3. The junction had 6 bases not matched to a gene; V was cut back by 6 bases and J by 7 bases. Germline loops: CDR1 SQVTM, CDR2 ANQGSEA. The CDR3 DNA follows: TGCAGCGTACAGCGGGGGGGCATGAATGAGCAGTTCTTC. Amino acids: CSVQRGGMNEQFF.

The chain recombines TRBV4-1 with TRBJ2-3; 10 nucleotides align to TRBD2. With V trimmed by 0 bases and J by 2 bases, 5 bases remained unmatched. The CDR3 length is 17 residues. Per the germline V gene, CDR1 is MGHRA and CDR2 is YSYEKL. CDR3: CASSQDRTSGTTDTQYF. The CDR3 DNA reads as TGCGCCAGCAGCCAAGATCGTACTAGCGGGACCACAGATACGCAGTATTTT.

The chain couples TRBV2 to TRBJ2-1, with a tentative D call TRBD2 (5 bases). This CDR3 has 14 residues. V lost 2 bases, J lost 5 bases, and 10 bases lay in between. In germline, CDR1 is SNHLY, CDR2 FYNNEI. For the CDR3, the DNA is TGTGCCAGCAGTGAATGGCGGGCGGACAATGAGCAGTTCTTC. Amino acid sequence: CASSEWRADNEQFF.

This clone turned up a few times. The chain joins TRBV19 to TRBJ1-2, with 7 bases aligning to TRBD1. Germline V lookup: CDR1 LNHDA, CDR2 SQIVND (reference sequence). Trimming at V came to 3 bases and at J to 9 bases, leaving 7 bases not matched to a gene. The CDR3 covers 13 residues. For the CDR3, the DNA is TGTGCCAGTAGTATTACAGGGGTGGAGAGCTACACCTTC. Protein: CASSITGVESYTF.

This chain uses TRBV6-5 with TRBJ2-5, with 10 positions matching TRBD2. The CDR3 length is 14 residues. Germline CDR1 and CDR2: MNHEY and SVGAGI. After removal of 6 bases from V and 9 bases from J, the junction contained 10 bases not matched to a gene. The CDR3 DNA follows: TGTGCCAGCAGAACAGCGGGGGGGGCCATGGCCCAGTACTTC. This translates into CASRTAGGAMAQYF.

The chain has TRBV2 and TRBJ2-3; 10 positions match TRBD2. Trimming took 8 bases from V and 0 from J; bases not matched to a gene: 23. The CDR3 sequence is 21 residues long. Germline V gives CDR1 SNHLY, CDR2 FYNNEI. The CDR3 is CASEVVVIGLAEEPSTDTQYF. As DNA, the CDR3 is TGTGCCAGCGAGGTAGTCGTCATTGGACTAGCGGAGGAACCTAGCACAGATACGCAGTATTTT.

The rearrangement links TRBV19 to TRBJ1-1; no clear D gene. The CDR3 spans 11 residues. Germline V lookup: CDR1 LNHDA, CDR2 SQIVND (reference sequence). V was trimmed by 7 bases and J by 11 bases, leaving 14 bases between them. The CDR3 coding sequence is TGTGCCAGTACCTTAGACGCGGAGGCTTTCTTT. It codes for CASTLDAEAFF. The full variable domain, its missing parts supplied by reference TRBV19 and TRBJ1-1, is DGGITQSPKYLFRKEGQNVTLSCEQNLNHDAMYWYRQDPGQGLRLIYYSQIVNDFQKGDIAEGYSVSREKKESFPLTVTSAQKNPTAFYLCASTLDAEAFFGQGTRLTVV.

V and J are TRBV4-1 and TRBJ1-2; 7 bases are a match to TRBD1. The CDR3 has 13 residues. Germline lookup yields CDR1 MGHRA and CDR2 YSYEKL. The V segment lost 4 bases and the J segment 6 bases; nucleotides outside the gene matches: 5. This CDR3 reads CASSLGTAHGYTF. The CDR3 DNA follows: TGCGCCAGCAGCCTTGGGACAGCCCATGGCTACACCTTC.

This rearrangement joins TRBV4-1 to TRBJ2-3, with a weak D call TRBD2 (7 bases). The germline V gene encodes CDR1 MGHRA and CDR2 YSYEKL. This CDR3 spans 13 amino acids. The CDR3 coding sequence is TGCGCTGCGGGGGCCCATAGCACAGATACGCAGTATTTT. This gives the protein CAAGAHSTDTQYF.

The CDR3 sequence is CASTQGNQPQHF. The DNA for the CDR3 is TGTGCCAGTACCCAGGGCAATCAGCCCCAGCATTTT. V and J are TRBV19 and TRBJ1-5; D unclear. CDR3 length: 12 amino acids. In germline, CDR1 is LNHDA, CDR2 SQIVND (reference sequence). Trimming left V 7 bases short and J 2 bases short, with 6 bases between.

This sequence joins TRBV5-1 and TRBJ2-3; D is possibly TRBD2 (6 bases). Trimming took 4 bases from V and 4 from J, leaving 13 bases between them. The germline gives CDR1 SGHRS, CDR2 YFSETQ. This CDR3 region has 14 residues. The CDR3 here is CASSLTPGADTQYF. CDR3 in DNA: TGCGCCAGCAGCCTGACACCGGGGGCAGATACGCAGTATTTT.

The chain links TRBV5-4 to TRBJ2-5; TRBD1 agrees at 8 bases. V lost 0 bases, J lost 9 bases, and 7 bases stayed unmatched. Looked up from germline, CDR1 is SGHNT and CDR2 is YYREEE (reference sequence). CDR3 length: 14 residues. In DNA, the CDR3 is TGTGCCAGCAGCTTGGGACAGGGGAAGAGACCCCAGTACTTC. Protein sequence: CASSLGQGKRPQYF.

V and J are TRBV4-3 and TRBJ1-1; D remains unclear. V gave up 0 bases and J gave up 4 bases, with 6 bases separating them. The CDR3 has 13 amino acids. CDR1 LGHNA and CDR2 YSLEER come from the germline V gene. The CDR3 bases are TGCGCCAGCAGCCAAGATATTCCCACTGAAGCTTTCTTT. Its protein is CASSQDIPTEAFF.

The chain recombines TRBV6-5 with TRBJ2-2; a weak D match, TRBD2 (7 bases). Germline lookup yields CDR1 MNHEY and CDR2 SVGAGI. CDR3 size: 14 residues. V was trimmed by 5 bases and J by 6 bases, leaving 13 bases between them. The CDR3 loop is CASSPQGRAGELFF. The CDR3 bases are TGTGCCAGCAGTCCTCAGGGGAGGGCCGGGGAGCTGTTTTTT.